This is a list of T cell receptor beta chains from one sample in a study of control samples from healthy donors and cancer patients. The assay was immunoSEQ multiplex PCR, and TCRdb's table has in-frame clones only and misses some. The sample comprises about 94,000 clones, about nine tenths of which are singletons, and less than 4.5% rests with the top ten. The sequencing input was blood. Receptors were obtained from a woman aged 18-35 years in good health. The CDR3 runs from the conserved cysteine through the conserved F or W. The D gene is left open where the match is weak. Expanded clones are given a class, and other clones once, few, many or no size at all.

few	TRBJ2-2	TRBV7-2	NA	TGTGCCAGCAGCTTACTAGCGAACACCGGGGAGCTGTTTTTT	CASSLLANTGELFF
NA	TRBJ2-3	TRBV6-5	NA	TGTGCCAGCACCGAGGGAAATACGCAGTATTTT	CASTEGNTQYF
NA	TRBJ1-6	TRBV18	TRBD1	TGTGCCAGCTCACTCCAGGGGGCCAATAATTCACCCCTCCACTTT	CASSLQGANNSPLHF
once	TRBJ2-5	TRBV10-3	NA	TGTGCCATCAGTGAGGGGCCGGGAACTTTAGGAACCCAGTACTTC	CAISEGPGTLGTQYF
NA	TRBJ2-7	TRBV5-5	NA	TGTGCCAGCAGCTTGGTGCGTCTATACGAGCCCGTGGTAGCCTACGAGCAGTACTTC	CASSLVRLYEPVVAYEQYF
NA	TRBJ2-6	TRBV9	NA	TGTGCCAGCAGCACTACAGGGAGTGGGGCCAACGTCCTGACTTTC	CASSTTGSGANVLTF
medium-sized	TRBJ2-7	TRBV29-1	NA	TGCAGCGTTAAGTCAGGGAACGAGCAGTACTTC	CSVKSGNEQYF
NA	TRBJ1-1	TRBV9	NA	TGTGCCAGCAGCGTAGGAAGTTGGAGCACTGAAGCTTTCTTT	CASSVGSWSTEAFF
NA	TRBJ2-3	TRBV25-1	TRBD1	TGTGCCAGCAGTGAAGACAGGGGGGCCACAGATACGCAGTATTTT	CASSEDRGATDTQYF
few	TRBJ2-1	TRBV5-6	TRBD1	TGTGCCAGCAGCCGTATTCTGACAGGGACCTACAATGAGCAGTTCTTC	CASSRILTGTYNEQFF
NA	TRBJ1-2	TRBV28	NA	TGTGCCAGCAGTTCCCTACAGGACGTCCTCAACTATGGCTACACCTTC	CASSSLQDVLNYGYTF